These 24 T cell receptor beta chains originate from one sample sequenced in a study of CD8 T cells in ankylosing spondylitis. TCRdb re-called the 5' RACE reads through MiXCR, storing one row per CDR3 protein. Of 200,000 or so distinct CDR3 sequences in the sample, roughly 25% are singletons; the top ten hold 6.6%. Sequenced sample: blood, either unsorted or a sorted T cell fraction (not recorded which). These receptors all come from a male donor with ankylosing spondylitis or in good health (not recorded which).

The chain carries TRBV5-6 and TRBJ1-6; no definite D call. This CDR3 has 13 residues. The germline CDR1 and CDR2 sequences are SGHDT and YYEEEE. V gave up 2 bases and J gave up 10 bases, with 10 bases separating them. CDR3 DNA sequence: TGTGCCAGCAGCTTCGGGAAAGGGTCACCCCTCCACTTT. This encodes CASSFGKGSPLHF.

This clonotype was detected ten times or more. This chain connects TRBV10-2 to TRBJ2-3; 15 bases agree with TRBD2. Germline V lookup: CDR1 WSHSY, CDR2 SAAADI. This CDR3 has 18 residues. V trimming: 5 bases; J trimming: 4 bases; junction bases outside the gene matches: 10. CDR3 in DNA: TGCGCCAGCAGTTCAACGTGGACTAGCGGGAGGGCCCCAGATACGCAGTATTTT. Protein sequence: CASSSTWTSGRAPDTQYF.

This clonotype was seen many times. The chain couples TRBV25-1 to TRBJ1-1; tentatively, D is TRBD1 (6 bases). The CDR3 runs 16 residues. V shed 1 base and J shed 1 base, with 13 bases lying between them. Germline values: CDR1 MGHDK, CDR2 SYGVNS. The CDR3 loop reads CASSEFRQGWNTEAFF. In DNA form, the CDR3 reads TGTGCCAGCAGTGAATTTAGGCAGGGGTGGAACACTGAAGCTTTCTTT. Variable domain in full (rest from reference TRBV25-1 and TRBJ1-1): EADIYQTPRYLVIGTGKKITLECSQTMGHDKMYWYQQDPGMELHLIHYSYGVNSTEKGDLSSESTVSRIRTEHFPLTLESARPSHTSQYLCASSEFRQGWNTEAFFGQGTRLTVV.

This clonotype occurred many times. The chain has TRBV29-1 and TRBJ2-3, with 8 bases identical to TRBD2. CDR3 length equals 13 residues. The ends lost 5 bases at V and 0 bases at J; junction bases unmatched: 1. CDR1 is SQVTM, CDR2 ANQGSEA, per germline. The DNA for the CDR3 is TGCAGCGTTCAGCGGGAGAGCACAGATACGCAGTATTTT. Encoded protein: CSVQRESTDTQYF.

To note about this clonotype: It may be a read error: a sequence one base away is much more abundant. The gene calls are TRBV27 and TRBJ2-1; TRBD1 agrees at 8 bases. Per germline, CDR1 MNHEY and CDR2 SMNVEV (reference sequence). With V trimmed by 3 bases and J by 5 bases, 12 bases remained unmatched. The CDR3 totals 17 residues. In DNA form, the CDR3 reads TGTGCCAGCAGTTTTTCCTCAGGGGGCTTATTCAACAATGAGCAGTTCTTC. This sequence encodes CASSFSSGGLFNNEQFF.

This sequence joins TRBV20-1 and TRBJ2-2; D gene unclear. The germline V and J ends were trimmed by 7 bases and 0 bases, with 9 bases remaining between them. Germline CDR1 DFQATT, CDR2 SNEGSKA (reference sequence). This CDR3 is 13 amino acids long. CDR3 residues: CSGLDTNTGELFF. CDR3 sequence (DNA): TGCAGTGGTCTGGATACGAACACCGGGGAGCTGTTTTTT.

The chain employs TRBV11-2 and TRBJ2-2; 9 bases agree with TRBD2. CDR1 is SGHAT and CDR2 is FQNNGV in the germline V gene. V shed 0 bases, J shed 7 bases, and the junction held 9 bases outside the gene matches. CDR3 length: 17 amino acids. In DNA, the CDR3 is TGTGCCAGCAGCTTAGATTTAATAGCGGGAGCCTTCGGGGAGCTGTTTTTT. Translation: CASSLDLIAGAFGELFF.

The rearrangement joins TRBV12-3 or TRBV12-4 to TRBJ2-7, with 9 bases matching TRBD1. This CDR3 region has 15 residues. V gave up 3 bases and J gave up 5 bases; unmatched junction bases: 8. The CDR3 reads CASSFPGQGDDEQYF. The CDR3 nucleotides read TGTGCCAGCAGTTTCCCGGGACAGGGAGACGACGAGCAGTACTTC.

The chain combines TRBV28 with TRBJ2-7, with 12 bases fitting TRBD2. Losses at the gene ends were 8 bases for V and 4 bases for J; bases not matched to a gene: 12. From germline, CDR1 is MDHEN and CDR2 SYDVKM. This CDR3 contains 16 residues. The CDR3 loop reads CASPPSGRAPIYEQYF. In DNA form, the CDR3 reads TGTGCCAGCCCCCCTAGCGGGAGGGCCCCCATTTACGAGCAGTACTTC.

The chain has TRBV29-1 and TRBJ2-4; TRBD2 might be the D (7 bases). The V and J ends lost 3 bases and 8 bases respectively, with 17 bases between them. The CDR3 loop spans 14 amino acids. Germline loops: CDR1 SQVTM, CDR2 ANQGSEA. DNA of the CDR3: TGCAGCGTTGATCTCCCCAGGGGAGGGGACATTCAGTACTTC. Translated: CSVDLPRGGDIQYF.

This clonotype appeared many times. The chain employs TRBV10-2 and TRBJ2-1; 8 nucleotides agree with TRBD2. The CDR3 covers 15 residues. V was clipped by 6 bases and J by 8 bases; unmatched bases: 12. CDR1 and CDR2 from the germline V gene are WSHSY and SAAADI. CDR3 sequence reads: CASRKAGVKGHEQFF. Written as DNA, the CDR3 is TGCGCCAGCAGGAAAGCGGGAGTAAAGGGGCATGAGCAGTTCTTC.

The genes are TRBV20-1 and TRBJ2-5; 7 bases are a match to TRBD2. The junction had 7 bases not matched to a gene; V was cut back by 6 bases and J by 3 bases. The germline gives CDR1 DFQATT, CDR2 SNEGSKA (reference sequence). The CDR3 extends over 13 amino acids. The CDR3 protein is CSAGRDSKETQYF. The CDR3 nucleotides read TGCAGTGCAGGGAGGGACTCTAAAGAGACCCAGTACTTC.

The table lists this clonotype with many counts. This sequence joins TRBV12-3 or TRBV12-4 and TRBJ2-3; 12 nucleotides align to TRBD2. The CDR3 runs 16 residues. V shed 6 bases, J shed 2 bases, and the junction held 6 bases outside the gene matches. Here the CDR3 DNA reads TGTGCCAGCAGGGGACTAGCGGGTAGAGCCACAGATACGCAGTATTTT. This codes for CASRGLAGRATDTQYF.

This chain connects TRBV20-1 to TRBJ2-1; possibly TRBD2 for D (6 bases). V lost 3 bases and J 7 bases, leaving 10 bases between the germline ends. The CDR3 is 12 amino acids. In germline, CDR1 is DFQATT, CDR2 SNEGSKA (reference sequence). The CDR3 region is CSASGSDNEQFF. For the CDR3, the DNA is TGCAGTGCTAGCGGGAGTGATAATGAGCAGTTCTTC.

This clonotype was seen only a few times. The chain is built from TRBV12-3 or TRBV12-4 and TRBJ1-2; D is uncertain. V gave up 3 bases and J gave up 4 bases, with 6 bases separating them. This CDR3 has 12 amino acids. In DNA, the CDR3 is TGTGCCAGCAGTTTCTTCGGCTATGGCTACACCTTC. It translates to CASSFFGYGYTF.

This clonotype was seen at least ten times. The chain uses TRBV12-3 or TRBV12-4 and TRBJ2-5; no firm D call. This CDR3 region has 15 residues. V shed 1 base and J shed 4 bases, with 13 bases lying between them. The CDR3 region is CASSLDPPLRETQYF. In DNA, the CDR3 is TGTGCCAGCAGTTTAGATCCGCCTCTCCGAGAGACCCAGTACTTC.

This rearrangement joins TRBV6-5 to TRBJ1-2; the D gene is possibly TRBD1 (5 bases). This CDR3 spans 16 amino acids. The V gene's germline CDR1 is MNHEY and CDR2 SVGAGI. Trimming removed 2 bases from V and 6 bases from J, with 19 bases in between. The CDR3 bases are TGTGCCAGCAGTTACAGAGGTCGGGGAGGGGTAGATGGCTACACCTTC. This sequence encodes CASSYRGRGGVDGYTF.

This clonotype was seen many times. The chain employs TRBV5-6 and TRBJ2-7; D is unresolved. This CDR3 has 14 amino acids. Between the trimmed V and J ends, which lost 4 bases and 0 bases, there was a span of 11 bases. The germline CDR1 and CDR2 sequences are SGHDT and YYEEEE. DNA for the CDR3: TGTGCCAGCAGCCGAGGACGTACCTCCTACGAGCAGTACTTC. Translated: CASSRGRTSYEQYF.

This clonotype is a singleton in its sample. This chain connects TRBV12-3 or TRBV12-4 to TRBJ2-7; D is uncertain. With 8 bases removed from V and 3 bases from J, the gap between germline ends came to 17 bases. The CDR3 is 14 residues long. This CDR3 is CASSDLDGDYEQYF. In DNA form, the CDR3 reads TGTGCCAGCTCGGACCTGGACGGTGACTACGAGCAGTACTTC.

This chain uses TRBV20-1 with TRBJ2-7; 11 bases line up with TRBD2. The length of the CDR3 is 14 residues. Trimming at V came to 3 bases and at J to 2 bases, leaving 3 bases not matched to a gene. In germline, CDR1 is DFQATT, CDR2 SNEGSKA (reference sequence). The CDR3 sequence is CSASMTSGAYEQYF. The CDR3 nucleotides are TGCAGTGCTAGTATGACTAGCGGGGCCTACGAGCAGTACTTC.

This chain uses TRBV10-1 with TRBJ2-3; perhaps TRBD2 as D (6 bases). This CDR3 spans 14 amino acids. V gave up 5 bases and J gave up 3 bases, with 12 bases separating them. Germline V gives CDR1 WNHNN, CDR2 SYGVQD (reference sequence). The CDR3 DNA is TGCGCCAGCAGTAGCGGGTCGGGTACAGATACGCAGTATTTT. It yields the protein CASSSGSGTDTQYF.

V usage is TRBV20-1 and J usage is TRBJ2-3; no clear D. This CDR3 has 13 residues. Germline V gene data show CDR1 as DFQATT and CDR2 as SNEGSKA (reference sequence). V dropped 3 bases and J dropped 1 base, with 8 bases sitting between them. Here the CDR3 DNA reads TGCAGTGCTAGTTGGGAAGGCACAGATACGCAGTATTTT. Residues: CSASWEGTDTQYF.

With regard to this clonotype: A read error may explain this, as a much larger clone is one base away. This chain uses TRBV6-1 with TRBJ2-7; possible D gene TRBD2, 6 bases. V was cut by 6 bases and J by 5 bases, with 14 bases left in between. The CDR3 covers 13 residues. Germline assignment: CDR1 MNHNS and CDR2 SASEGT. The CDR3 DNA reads TGTGCCAGCAGAATGAGGAGGGGCGACGAGCAGTACTTC. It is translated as CASRMRRGDEQYF.

Written as DNA, the CDR3 is TGCGCCAGCAGCCGCGAGGGGGCGAGGGAGACCCAGTACTTC. Translation gives CASSREGARETQYF. The V gene is TRBV5-1, the J gene TRBJ2-5, with 7 positions matching TRBD1. V lost 4 bases to trimming and J lost 5 bases; unmatched junction nucleotides: 8. The CDR3 has 14 residues. Germline V lookup: CDR1 SGHRS, CDR2 YFSETQ.